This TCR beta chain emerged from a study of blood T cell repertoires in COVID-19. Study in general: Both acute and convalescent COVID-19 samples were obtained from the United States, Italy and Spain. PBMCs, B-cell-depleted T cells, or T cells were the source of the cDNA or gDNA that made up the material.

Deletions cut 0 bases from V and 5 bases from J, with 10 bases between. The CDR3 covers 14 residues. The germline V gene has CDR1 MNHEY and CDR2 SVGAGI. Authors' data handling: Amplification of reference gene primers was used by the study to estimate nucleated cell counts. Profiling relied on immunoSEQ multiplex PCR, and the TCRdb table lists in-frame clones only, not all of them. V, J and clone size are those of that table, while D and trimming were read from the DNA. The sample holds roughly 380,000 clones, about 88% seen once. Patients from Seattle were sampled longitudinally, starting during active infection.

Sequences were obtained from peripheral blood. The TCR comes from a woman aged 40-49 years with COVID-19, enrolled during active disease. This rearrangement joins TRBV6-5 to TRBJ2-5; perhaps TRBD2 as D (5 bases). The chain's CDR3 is CASSYSAGGETQYF. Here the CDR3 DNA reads TGTGCCAGCAGTTACTCGGCGGGTGGGGAGACCCAGTACTTC.